This paragraph reports one TCR beta chain. The target of this receptor is not known. No base qualities exist here, and no much larger clone lies one base off it. The data originate from a study of blood T cell repertoires in COVID-19 (dated by TCRdb to the early 2020s). With regard to the full study: Samples covering the acute and convalescent phases of COVID-19 were provided by collaborators in the United States, Italy and Spain. The repertoires were released in a freely available public database meant as a resource for research on the immune response to SARS-CoV-2. The samples were drawn from two sources: the first 160 participants of the ongoing ImmuneRACE study, and 1,000 to 1,500 subjects contributed by 6 global collaborators. HLA class I and class II types, where available, came from metadata supplied by the sample provider rather than from assay-based typing. Deeply sampled blood TCRbeta repertoires from subjects exposed to, actively infected with, or recovered from COVID-19 were included in the dataset. The prospective study material was composed of cDNA or gDNA derived from T cells, B-cell-depleted T cells, or PBMCs. Sample metadata almost always included a de-identified subject ID, COVID-19 status, age in years and sex.

The immunoSEQ Assay, a bias-controlled multiplex PCR, was used to amplify TCRbeta CDR3 regions from genomic DNA. As for the authors' bioinformatics: Nucleated cell counts per sample were estimated from amplification of reference gene primers within the assay. Sequence reads were collapsed and filtered to measure the absolute abundance of every unique TCRbeta CDR3 rearrangement. For each sample, productive Simpson clonality was calculated by taking the square root of Simpson's diversity index across productive rearrangements. In its TCRdb copy, this immuneACCESS table keeps in-frame sequences only and misses some clones. Where compared with another copy, unresolved V genes explain less than half of these, and the others have no known cause. The D gene and trimming were derived from the DNA, and the V and J assignments and clone size from that table. The table for this sample lists about 270,000 clones; approximately 86% of them were counted only once. About 8.6% of the sample is in the top ten clones.

Inclusive of the bounding cysteine and phenylalanine, the CDR3 is 17 residues long. Just CDR3 DNA is preserved here, 51 bases in frame from base 1. V has 0 bases trimmed and J has 2 bases trimmed; junction bases matching no gene number 7. For CDR1 and CDR2, the germline V gene lists SGHRS and YFSETQ. Broader findings and caveats from the paper: The amount of clinical and demographic metadata varied by source and participant and was provided uncurated.

Whole blood was collected in K2EDTA tubes by collaborating institutions according to the institutions' own protocols. Collaborator samples were shipped for TCRbeta analysis as frozen whole blood, isolated PBMCs, or DNA extracted from either sample type. In this chain, TRBV5-1 is recombined with TRBJ2-3; TRBD2 lines up with 9 middle nucleotides. This sequence originates from a middle-aged man with active or convalescent COVID-19. Material for sequencing was peripheral blood. CDR3 loop: CASSLAGRGGSTDTQYF. The nucleotide sequence reads TGCGCCAGCAGCTTGGCCGGGCGGGGGGGCTCCACAGATACGCAGTATTTT.